The source of this T cell receptor (beta chain) is a study of Ad26.COV2.S vaccination and SARS-CoV-2 variants. Per germline, CDR1 LNHDA and CDR2 SQIVND (reference sequence). V lost 1 base to trimming and J lost 0 bases, with 8 bases between them. The CDR3 is made up of 15 amino acids. Treatment of the sample: some 19 received Ad26.COV2.S at low or high dose, single or two shots; 5 received placebo; per-sample allocation not given. After the first vaccine or placebo injection, samples were drawn on day 63. Measured with immunoSEQ multiplex PCR; TCRdb has only the in-frame clones, and not every one. The data show roughly 500,000 clones, around 88% seen once.

The TCR was taken from a person between 18 and 65 years old who received the Ad26.COV2.S COVID-19 vaccine or a placebo. Sample: peripheral blood, taken in a trial of Ad26.COV2.S vaccine versus placebo. The chain couples TRBV19 to TRBJ2-3; D is perhaps TRBD2 (6 bases). In nucleotides, the CDR3 is TGTGCCAGTAGTATAGTAGCGGCTAGCACAGATACGCAGTATTTT. It translates to CASSIVAASTDTQYF.